A few counts support the clone carrying this T cell receptor (beta chain). Its specificity is not known. The CDR3 covers 15 residues. Germline loops: CDR1 SGHRS, CDR2 YFSETQ. Trimming stripped 0 bases from V and 5 bases from J, with 14 bases between. This specimen belongs to a study of T-cell reconstitution after alpha-beta-depleted transplantation in children. Study observations and caveats: Once a year had passed after transplant, T-cell counts and diversity came mostly from newly produced T cells. Some patients' high day-60 TCRbeta diversity was traced to surviving recipient T cells and thymic progenitors. After transplant, at about two months, alpha-beta T cells were reportedly derived from several hundred expanded graft clones.

Unique molecular identifiers were used in preparing the TCRbeta library. From the PCR reads, TCRdb called clonotypes with MiXCR, one entry per CDR3 protein. The sample yields 600,000 or so distinct CDR3 sequences, roughly 23% seen once. The TCR comes from a boy younger than two who had a stem cell transplant for acute myeloid leukemia, so the T cells may come from the graft donor. This material consisted of PBMCs, mostly from graft donor cells, taken 360 days after TCRalphabeta/CD19-depleted stem cell transplant. The chain links TRBV5-1 to TRBJ2-5; tentative D call: TRBD2 (7 bases). CDR3 amino acids: CASSLGGGATETQYF. DNA of the CDR3: TGCGCCAGCAGCTTGGGAGGGGGGGCCACGGAGACCCAGTACTTC.